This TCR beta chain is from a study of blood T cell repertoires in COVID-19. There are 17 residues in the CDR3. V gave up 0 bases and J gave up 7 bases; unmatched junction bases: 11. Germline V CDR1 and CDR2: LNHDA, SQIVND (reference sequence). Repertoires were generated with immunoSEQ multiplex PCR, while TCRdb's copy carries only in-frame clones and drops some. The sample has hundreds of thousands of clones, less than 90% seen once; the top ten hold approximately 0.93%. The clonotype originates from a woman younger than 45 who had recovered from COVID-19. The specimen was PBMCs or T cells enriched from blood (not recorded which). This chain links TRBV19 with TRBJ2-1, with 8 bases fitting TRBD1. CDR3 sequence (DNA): TGTGCCAGTAGTATAGATTGGGGCAGGGGGCGCGGAAATGAGCAGTTCTTC. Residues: CASSIDWGRGRGNEQFF.